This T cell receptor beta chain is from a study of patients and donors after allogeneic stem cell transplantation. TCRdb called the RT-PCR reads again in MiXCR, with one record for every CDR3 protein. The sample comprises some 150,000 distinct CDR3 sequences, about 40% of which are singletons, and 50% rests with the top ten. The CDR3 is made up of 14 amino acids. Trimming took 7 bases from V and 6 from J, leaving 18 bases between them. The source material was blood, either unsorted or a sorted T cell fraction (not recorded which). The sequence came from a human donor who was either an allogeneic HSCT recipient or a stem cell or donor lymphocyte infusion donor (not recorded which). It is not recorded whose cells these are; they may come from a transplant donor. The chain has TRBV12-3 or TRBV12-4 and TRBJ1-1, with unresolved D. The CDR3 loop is CASTLSRSGAEAFF. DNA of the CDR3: TGTGCCAGCACCCTGAGTCGGTCCGGCGCTGAAGCTTTCTTT.